The 24 T cell receptor beta chains below come from one sample, sequenced in a study of T cell responses to AZD1222 COVID-19 vaccine. The assay was immunoSEQ multiplex PCR, and TCRdb's table has in-frame clones only and misses some. The sample records under 95,000 clones, roughly nine tenths being singletons. Sequencing used peripheral blood, obtained on day 0 of AZD1222 vaccination. These receptors originate from an adult in good health.

This clone has a single count. CDR3 protein: CASSHTGNSGNTIYF. CDR3 DNA: TGTGCCAGCAGCCACACGGGAAACTCTGGAAACACCATATATTTT. The rearrangement links TRBV3-1 (or the pseudogene TRBV3-2) to TRBJ1-3; D call uncertain. The V end was cut by 3 bases, the J end by 0 bases, with 9 bases between. The CDR3 length is 15 residues. In germline, CDR1 is LGHDT, CDR2 YNNKEL (reference sequence).

The chain employs TRBV3-1 (or the pseudogene TRBV3-2) and TRBJ1-2; D possibly corresponds to TRBD1 (5 bases). Germline V CDR1 and CDR2: LGHDT, YNNKEL (reference sequence). The CDR3 covers 12 residues. Trimming shortened V by 3 bases and J by 6 bases, and 8 bases separated the two germline ends. The CDR3 nucleotides read TGTGCCAGCAGCCAGACAGCTAATGGCTACACCTTC. Translated, it gives CASSQTANGYTF.

The rearrangement joins TRBV10-1 to TRBJ1-1; possibly TRBD1 for D (6 bases). V was pared by 6 bases and J by 1 base, with 15 bases between. The length of the CDR3 is 15 residues. CDR1 WNHNN and CDR2 SYGVQD come from the germline V gene (reference sequence). CDR3: CASSARQGKNTEAFF. The CDR3 coding sequence is TGCGCCAGCAGCGCGAGGCAGGGGAAGAACACTGAAGCTTTCTTT.

The chain recombines TRBV29-1 with TRBJ2-3, with D maybe TRBD2 (6 bases). This CDR3 is 14 amino acids long. The V gene lost 4 bases and the J gene lost 1 base, with 12 bases spanning the gap. Germline CDR1 and CDR2: SQVTM and ANQGSEA. CDR3 residues: CSVVWGGRTDTQYF. The CDR3 nucleotides read TGCAGCGTTGTGTGGGGAGGTCGCACAGATACGCAGTATTTT.

The chain is built from TRBV7-9 and TRBJ2-7; D not resolved. CDR1 is SEHNR and CDR2 is FQNEAQ in the germline V gene (reference sequence). The CDR3 covers 11 residues. Trimming took off 5 bases at V and 3 bases at J, with 5 bases between the two ends. DNA for the CDR3: TGTGCCAGCAGCAACAACTACGAGCAGTACTTC. It yields the protein CASSNNYEQYF.

J is TRBJ2-3 and V is TRBV29-1; 10 nucleotides agree with TRBD2. This CDR3 is 14 amino acids long. Trimming cost V 4 bases and J 1 base; bases outside gene matches: 2. Looked up from germline, CDR1 is SQVTM and CDR2 is ANQGSEA. CDR3 loop: CSVASGSGTDTQYF. CDR3 coding DNA: TGCAGCGTTGCTAGCGGGAGCGGCACAGATACGCAGTATTTT.

The count of this clone is one. This chain uses TRBV9 with TRBJ1-4; 10 bases align to TRBD1. CDR3 length equals 16 residues. Germline assignment: CDR1 SGDLS and CDR2 YYNGEE. V lost 4 bases and J lost 10; bases outside the gene matches: 13. For the CDR3, the DNA is TGTGCCAGCAGCTTAGGTCTCGGACAGGGGGGAGCAAAACTGTTTTTT. It encodes CASSLGLGQGGAKLFF.

This chain uses TRBV19 with TRBJ1-2, with TRBD1 as a possible D gene (6 bases). The CDR3 extends over 14 amino acids. Trimming took off 3 bases at V and 5 bases at J, with 13 bases between the two ends. From germline, CDR1 is LNHDA and CDR2 SQIVND (reference sequence). The CDR3 sequence: CASSIQGLPYGYTF. The CDR3 region has the DNA TGTGCCAGTAGTATTCAGGGGCTCCCATATGGCTACACCTTC. Variable domain in full (rest from reference TRBV19 and TRBJ1-2): DGGITQSPKYLFRKEGQNVTLSCEQNLNHDAMYWYRQDPGQGLRLIYYSQIVNDFQKGDIAEGYSVSREKKESFPLTVTSAQKNPTAFYLCASSIQGLPYGYTFGSGTRLTVV.

The chain couples TRBV9 to TRBJ1-4; TRBD1 is a possible D gene (6 bases). This CDR3 has 15 amino acids. V was pared by 4 bases and J by 5 bases, with 15 bases between. Germline assignment: CDR1 SGDLS and CDR2 YYNGEE. The CDR3 here is CASSPGAGVNEKLFF. DNA for the CDR3: TGTGCCAGCAGCCCAGGGGCAGGGGTCAATGAAAAACTGTTTTTT.

The rearrangement joins TRBV6-5 to TRBJ2-5; the D is unclear. The CDR3 has 13 residues. V was trimmed by 6 bases and J by 1 base, leaving 9 bases between them. Germline assignment: CDR1 MNHEY and CDR2 SVGAGI. The CDR3, as DNA: TGTGCCAGCAGACTGACTGTCCAAGAGACCCAGTACTTC. Translating it yields CASRLTVQETQYF.

The CDR3 coding sequence is TGTGCCAGTAGGCAGGGCAGGGGAAATTCACCCCTCCACTTT. Amino acid sequence: CASRQGRGNSPLHF. The chain employs TRBV19 and TRBJ1-6; maybe TRBD1 (6 bases). The germline V and J ends were trimmed by 6 bases and 7 bases, with 13 bases remaining between them. CDR3 size: 14 residues. Germline lookup yields CDR1 LNHDA and CDR2 SQIVND (reference sequence).

This sequence joins TRBV3-1 (or the pseudogene TRBV3-2) and TRBJ1-2; D unresolved. Per germline, CDR1 LGHDT and CDR2 YNNKEL (reference sequence). Trimming shortened V by 0 bases and J by 8 bases, and 16 bases separated the two germline ends. CDR3 length: 15 residues. The CDR3 region has the DNA TGTGCCAGCAGCCAAGATGTCGTATTGTCTGGCGGCTACACCTTC. Amino acid sequence: CASSQDVVLSGGYTF.

V gene TRBV6-5 combines with J gene TRBJ2-2; tentative D call: TRBD2 (6 bases). Per germline, CDR1 MNHEY and CDR2 SVGAGI. Trimming pared 0 bases from V and 6 bases from J, leaving 14 bases between. There are 16 residues in the CDR3. CDR3 in amino acids: CASSYSGGGVAGELFF. CDR3 in DNA: TGTGCCAGCAGTTACTCGGGGGGAGGCGTCGCCGGGGAGCTGTTTTTT.

The count of this clone is one. This chain joins TRBV18 and TRBJ2-5; D not certain. Per germline, CDR1 KGHSH and CDR2 LQKENI. V dropped 5 bases and J dropped 0 bases, with 4 bases sitting between them. The CDR3 has 12 amino acids. CDR3 nucleotides: TGTGCCAGCTCAGTTAACCAAGAGACCCAGTACTTC. It is translated as CASSVNQETQYF.

The chain has TRBV12-3 or TRBV12-4 and TRBJ2-3; D not certain. The CDR3 has 11 residues. Trimming stripped 2 bases from V and 8 bases from J, with 5 bases between. CDR3 amino acids: CASSLRFTQYF. The CDR3 bases are TGTGCCAGCAGTTTACGGTTTACGCAGTATTTT.

The chain combines TRBV2 with TRBJ1-2; 7 bases fit TRBD1. CDR3 length: 12 residues. Germline V lookup: CDR1 SNHLY, CDR2 FYNNEI. V shed 6 bases, J shed 3 bases, and the junction held 1 base outside the gene matches. Here the CDR3 reads CASSRGDYGYTF. As DNA, the CDR3 is TGTGCCAGCAGCAGGGGGGACTATGGCTACACCTTC.

The chain recombines TRBV12-5 with TRBJ1-5; D gene unclear. The germline V and J ends were trimmed by 7 bases and 4 bases, with 14 bases remaining between them. Per the germline V gene, CDR1 is LGHNT and CDR2 is FRNRAP. The CDR3 contains 14 residues. The CDR3 loop is CASVSFSGNQPQHF. CDR3 nucleotide sequence: TGTGCTAGTGTTTCATTCTCTGGGAATCAGCCCCAGCATTTT.

V and J are TRBV5-1 and TRBJ1-6; D is undetermined. Trimming removed 4 bases at V and 9 bases at J, with 11 bases between. Germline CDR1 reads SGHRS; CDR2 reads YFSETQ. The CDR3 contains 13 residues. CDR3 DNA sequence: TGCGCCAGCAGCCAGGACGTGAGTTCACCCCTCCACTTT. Translating gives CASSQDVSSPLHF.

This chain joins TRBV11-2 and TRBJ2-1; D is ambiguous. V gave up 0 bases and J gave up 3 bases, with 3 bases separating them. There are 13 residues in the CDR3. Germline loops: CDR1 SGHAT, CDR2 FQNNGV. This CDR3 reads CASSLEGYNEQFF. DNA of the CDR3: TGTGCCAGCAGCTTAGAGGGCTACAATGAGCAGTTCTTC.

In nucleotides, the CDR3 is TGCGCCAGCAGCGGGACATCCACTGGAAACACCATATATTTT. It specifies CASSGTSTGNTIYF. This chain links TRBV10-2 with TRBJ1-3; D might be TRBD1 (6 bases). Deletions cut 6 bases from V and 2 bases from J, with 11 bases between. This CDR3 spans 14 amino acids. Germline CDR1 reads WSHSY; CDR2 reads SAAADI.

The V call is TRBV3-1 (or the pseudogene TRBV3-2), the J call TRBJ1-1; 7 nucleotides agree with TRBD1. Germline CDR1 LGHDT, CDR2 YNNKEL (reference sequence). CDR3 length equals 15 residues. V gave up 5 bases and J gave up 0 bases; unmatched junction bases: 6. The chain's CDR3 is CASSTQGGMNTEAFF. In DNA form, the CDR3 reads TGTGCCAGCAGCACCCAGGGGGGCATGAACACTGAAGCTTTCTTT.

The table lists this clone with a count of one. The J gene is TRBJ1-6, the V gene TRBV4-1, with 8 bases aligning to TRBD1. The ends lost 4 bases at V and 6 bases at J; junction bases unmatched: 2. The CDR3 runs 14 residues. Germline V gene lookup returns CDR1 MGHRA and CDR2 YSYEKL. In DNA form, the CDR3 reads TGCGCCAGCAGCCCAACAGGGGGTAATTCACCCCTCCACTTT. Translated: CASSPTGGNSPLHF.

The chain recombines TRBV7-2 with TRBJ2-5; 7 nucleotides align to TRBD1. The ends lost 3 bases at V and 0 bases at J; junction bases unmatched: 4. CDR1 SGHTA and CDR2 FQGNSA come from the germline V gene. The CDR3 is 15 residues long. CDR3 in amino acids: CASSLGTVYQETQYF. The CDR3 DNA follows: TGTGCCAGCAGCTTGGGGACAGTGTACCAAGAGACCCAGTACTTC.

Only one count was recorded for this clone. The chain combines TRBV6-5 with TRBJ2-2; 8 nucleotides agree with TRBD1. Germline loops: CDR1 MNHEY, CDR2 SVGAGI. The CDR3 sequence is 15 residues long. Trimming cost V 6 bases and J 1 base; bases outside gene matches: 4. The DNA for the CDR3 is TGTGCCAGCAGGGCGGGACAGGTGAACACCGGGGAGCTGTTTTTT. Translation: CASRAGQVNTGELFF.